The subject of this entry is one T cell receptor (beta chain). Its antigen is unknown. The junction differs from germline at one of its ends, possibly a read error. The data stem from a study of cytomegalovirus exposure and HLA in healthy donors. Whole-study results and caveats: It has been reported that TCR beta sequences accurately predicted the HLA-A and HLA-B alleles of most subjects.

This CDR3 region has 13 residues. In germline, CDR1 is SSHAT, CDR2 FNYEAQ (reference sequence). PCR used 60 Vbeta primers and 13 Jbeta primers. The method was immunoSEQ multiplex PCR; TCRdb's version includes in-frame clones alone and lacks a portion of them. The table has over 100,000 clones, 73% seen once; the top ten hold under 8.5%. This chain connects TRBV7-7 to TRBJ2-2; the D is unclear. This sequence was found in a man between 35 and 55 years old in good health and CMV-seronegative. Sample: PBMCs. CDR3 residues: CASSRHDTGELFF. CDR3 bases: TGTGCTAGCAGCCGACACGACACCGGGGAGCTGTTTTTT. Drawing the rest from reference TRBV7-7 and TRBJ2-2, the complete variable domain is GAGVSQSPRYKVTKRGQDVTLRCDPISSHATLYWYQQALGQGPEFLTYFNYEAQPDKSGLPSDRFSAERPEGSISTLTIQRTEQRDSAMYRCASSRHDTGELFFGEGSRLTVL.